This is a list of T cell receptor beta chains from one sample in a study of OX40 agonist ivuxolimab in advanced cancers. Profiled with immunoSEQ multiplex PCR; TCRdb holds only in-frame clones, not every one. The repertoire holds roughly 15,000 clones, with over 75% as singletons. The sample in question was CD4+ or CD8+ T cells sorted from blood, obtained in a trial of the OX40 agonist ivuxolimab. These receptors were taken from an adult with an advanced solid tumor such as melanoma, head and neck, liver or kidney cancer. CDR3s include the opening cysteine and the closing phenylalanine or tryptophan. D genes are given only for firm matches. Clone size is shown for a subset of rows, as once, few, many or a class of expanded clone.

NA,TRBV9,once,TRBJ1-3,CASSINRADSGNTIYF,TGTGCCAGCAGCATTAACAGGGCGGACTCTGGAAACACCATATATTTT
NA,TRBV28,NA,TRBJ2-1,CASAGAVRGRGNEQFF,TGTGCCAGCGCCGGGGCGGTCAGGGGGAGGGGCAATGAGCAGTTCTTC
NA,TRBV7-8,NA,TRBJ2-1,CASSPGRGDNEQFF,TGTGCCAGCAGCCCGGGCCGGGGTGACAATGAGCAGTTCTTC
TRBD2,TRBV7-9,medium-sized,TRBJ2-2,CASSPPPGGTGELFF,TGTGCCAGCAGCCCACCGCCGGGAGGGACCGGGGAGCTGTTTTTT
NA,TRBV6-5,NA,TRBJ2-3,CASFADTQYF,TGTGCCAGCTTCGCAGATACGCAGTATTTT
NA,TRBV6-5,once,TRBJ1-2,CASTEGPGYTF,TGTGCCAGCACCGAGGGGCCTGGCTACACCTTC
NA,TRBV28,NA,TRBJ2-7,CASSQQRRPYEQYF,TGTGCCAGCAGTCAGCAGCGGCGCCCCTACGAGCAGTACTTC
NA,TRBV11-2,NA,TRBJ2-5,CASSPTGTTGETQYF,TGTGCCAGCAGCCCCACTGGGACAACAGGGGAGACCCAGTACTTC
NA,TRBV7-9,NA,TRBJ2-7,CASSLPGELPTYEQYF,TGTGCCAGCAGCTTACCGGGGGAACTGCCAACCTACGAGCAGTACTTC
NA,TRBV5-5,NA,TRBJ1-1,CASSLEDREYTEAFF,TGTGCCAGCAGCTTGGAGGACAGAGAGTACACTGAAGCTTTCTTT
NA,TRBV4-1,NA,TRBJ1-5,CASSQDSHGQPQHF,TGCGCCAGCAGCCAAGACTCTCATGGTCAGCCCCAGCATTTT
NA,TRBV27,NA,TRBJ1-2,CASSDGYGYTF,TGTGCCAGCAGTGACGGGTATGGCTACACCTTC
TRBD2,TRBV11-2,NA,TRBJ2-1,CASSFTSGRAQNEQFF,TGTGCCAGCAGCTTCACTAGCGGGAGGGCTCAAAATGAGCAGTTCTTC
NA,TRBV5-1,NA,TRBJ2-3,CASAHTPGTQSTDTQYF,TGCGCCAGCGCTCACACCCCGGGGACCCAGAGCACAGATACGCAGTATTTT
TRBD1,TRBV7-9,NA,TRBJ2-5,CASSPRQGQETQYF,TGTGCCAGCAGCCCGAGACAGGGTCAGGAGACCCAGTACTTC
TRBD1,TRBV27,NA,TRBJ2-3,CASSHGTGLTDTQYF,TGTGCCAGCAGTCACGGGACAGGGCTCACAGATACGCAGTATTTT
TRBD1,TRBV4-1,NA,TRBJ1-5,CASSQEAGGGQPQHF,TGCGCCAGCAGCCAAGAGGCAGGGGGCGGGCAGCCCCAGCATTTT
TRBD2,TRBV5-1,NA,TRBJ2-5,CASSLTDRQTQETGLAPETQYF,TGCGCCAGCAGCCTTACCGACAGACAGACCCAAGAGACGGGACTAGCACCAGAGACCCAGTACTTC
TRBD1,TRBV4-2,NA,TRBJ2-6,CASSQTGVSGANVLTF,TGTGCCAGCAGCCAGACAGGGGTCTCTGGGGCCAACGTCCTGACTTTC
TRBD2,TRBV27,once,TRBJ2-3,CASSLLSAGDPTDTQYF,TGTGCCAGCAGTTTACTCTCAGCGGGGGACCCCACAGATACGCAGTATTTT
NA,TRBV7-2,few,TRBJ2-7,CASSLGAALYEQYF,TGTGCCAGCAGCTTGGGGGCGGCTCTTTACGAGCAGTACTTC
NA,TRBV7-6,NA,TRBJ2-7,CASSQIRGHYEQYF,TGTGCCAGCAGCCAAATCAGGGGTCACTACGAGCAGTACTTC
TRBD1,TRBV28,medium-sized,TRBJ2-2,CASSLPRTGGDAGELFF,TGTGCCAGCAGTTTACCCCGGACAGGGGGTGATGCCGGGGAGCTGTTTTTT
NA,TRBV28,NA,TRBJ2-6,CASSFDSSGANVLTF,TGTGCCAGCAGTTTTGACAGCTCTGGGGCCAACGTCCTGACTTTC
NA,TRBV6-5,NA,TRBJ2-1,CASSPRGSSYNEQFF,TGTGCCAGCAGCCCCAGGGGAAGCTCCTACAATGAGCAGTTCTTC
NA,TRBV29-1,once,TRBJ1-2,CSVEMVTDYGYTF,TGCAGCGTTGAAATGGTGACAGACTATGGCTACACCTTC
NA,TRBV7-9,once,TRBJ1-2,CASSSGRGADGYTF,TGTGCCAGCAGCTCTGGTCGGGGGGCGGACGGCTACACCTTC
TRBD2,TRBV4-1,NA,TRBJ2-7,CASSQRVTSGESSYEQYF,TGCGCCAGCAGCCAGAGAGTGACTAGCGGGGAGTCCTCCTACGAGCAGTACTTC
TRBD1,TRBV4-1,NA,TRBJ2-5,CASSQPTGAETQYF,TGCGCCAGCAGCCAACCGACAGGGGCGGAGACCCAGTACTTC
TRBD1,TRBV7-9,NA,TRBJ1-1,CASSARQGMNTEAFF,TGTGCCAGCAGCGCCAGACAGGGCATGAACACTGAAGCTTTCTTT
NA,TRBV2,NA,TRBJ2-5,CASSEWGGEYQETQYF,TGTGCCAGCAGTGAATGGGGGGGCGAGTACCAAGAGACCCAGTACTTC
TRBD2,TRBV7-6,NA,TRBJ2-1,CASSRKRESPNEQFF,TGTGCCAGCAGCCGTAAGCGGGAGTCCCCGAATGAGCAGTTCTTC
NA,TRBV4-2,few,TRBJ2-2,CASSPGLGEAGELFF,TGTGCCAGCAGCCCCGGGTTGGGGGAGGCCGGGGAGCTGTTTTTT
NA,TRBV6-6,NA,TRBJ1-1,CASRLDGVWTEAFF,TGTGCCAGCAGGTTGGACGGGGTGTGGACTGAAGCTTTCTTT
NA,TRBV9,NA,TRBJ2-7,CASSVSDSSYEQYF,TGTGCCAGCAGCGTATCGGACAGCTCCTACGAGCAGTACTTC
NA,TRBV10-3,NA,TRBJ2-3,CAIRGQSFSTDTQYF,TGTGCCATCAGGGGACAATCGTTTAGCACAGATACGCAGTATTTT
NA,TRBV6-5,once,TRBJ2-1,CASSLTFYNEQFF,TGTGCCAGCAGTTTAACTTTCTACAATGAGCAGTTCTTC
NA,TRBV10-3,once,TRBJ1-1,CAISATELNTEAFF,TGTGCCATCAGCGCGACAGAGTTGAACACTGAAGCTTTCTTT
NA,TRBV7-9,NA,TRBJ1-4,CASSLPSGGEKLFF,TGTGCCAGCAGTCTCCCGTCGGGAGGCGAAAAACTGTTTTTT
NA,TRBV25-1,NA,TRBJ2-5,CASSGLETQYF,TGTGCCAGCAGTGGCCTGGAGACCCAGTACTTC
TRBD1,TRBV30,medium-sized,TRBJ1-2,CAWSLTGGGYGYTF,TGTGCCTGGAGTCTCACAGGGGGTGGCTATGGCTACACCTTC
NA,TRBV7-9,few,TRBJ1-1,CASSRGSNTEAFF,TGTGCCAGCAGTCGGGGGTCCAACACTGAAGCTTTCTTT
NA,TRBV4-1,NA,TRBJ2-7,CASSQGQPYEQYF,TGCGCCAGCAGCCAAGGGCAGCCCTACGAGCAGTACTTC
TRBD2,TRBV27,NA,TRBJ2-5,CASSSGLPRETQYF,TGTGCCAGCAGTTCGGGACTACCGAGGGAGACCCAGTACTTC
TRBD1,TRBV9,NA,TRBJ1-1,CASSSGGGTEAFF,TGTGCCAGCAGCTCAGGGGGGGGCACTGAAGCTTTCTTT
TRBD2,TRBV25-1,NA,TRBJ2-3,CASRSPLAGGTDTQYF,TGTGCCAGCAGGAGCCCTCTAGCGGGGGGCACCGATACGCAGTATTTT
TRBD1,TRBV27,once,TRBJ2-3,CASSLGTGVGTDTQYF,TGTGCCAGCAGTTTAGGGACAGGGGTGGGCACAGATACGCAGTATTTT
TRBD2,TRBV7-9,few,TRBJ2-5,CASSLFVGGDTQETQYF,TGTGCCAGCAGCTTATTCGTCGGGGGGGATACACAAGAGACCCAGTACTTC
NA,TRBV29-1,NA,TRBJ1-2,CSVEDGGVYGYTF,TGCAGCGTTGAAGACGGGGGTGTCTATGGCTACACCTTC
NA,TRBV28,NA,TRBJ1-2,CASSFGSGYGYTF,TGTGCCAGCAGTTTTGGGTCAGGTTATGGCTACACCTTC
NA,TRBV7-9,NA,TRBJ1-1,CASSLGGDTEAFF,TGTGCCAGCAGCTTAGGGGGCGACACTGAAGCTTTCTTT
NA,TRBV23-1,NA,TRBJ2-5,CASSLPGDETQYF,TGCGCCAGCAGTCTCCCGGGCGACGAGACCCAGTACTTC
TRBD2,TRBV4-1,NA,TRBJ2-1,CASSQDLAGGYYNEQFF,TGCGCCAGCAGCCAAGACCTAGCGGGAGGGTACTACAATGAGCAGTTCTTC
TRBD1,TRBV11-2,NA,TRBJ2-1,CASSFQDRGPRYNEQFF,TGTGCCAGCAGCTTCCAGGACAGGGGGCCAAGGTACAATGAGCAGTTCTTC
TRBD1,TRBV30,NA,TRBJ2-7,CAWSRDRAYEQYF,TGTGCCTGGAGTCGGGACAGGGCCTACGAGCAGTACTTC